The clone carrying this T cell receptor (beta chain) was recorded a few times. The antigen is unknown. This specimen includes other DNA sequences encoding the same CDR3. Investigators merged groups given second doses at roughly 4 or roughly 12 weeks. The sample originates from a study of T cell responses to AZD1222 COVID-19 vaccine. Study results and limitations: Mostly white British, mostly female donors; authors suggested clonal diversity may be underestimated. The number of AZD1222 recipients seropositive at baseline was only 6 or 7. In all cases, repertoires were sampled only after the peak T cell response.

Germline V gene lookup returns CDR1 SGHAT and CDR2 FQNNGV. V lost 3 bases, J lost 1 base, and 6 bases lay in between. The CDR3 is 13 amino acids. The data were produced by immunoSEQ multiplex PCR, yet TCRdb's version contains in-frame clones alone and is incomplete. The top ten hold roughly 2.7% of the sample, which has roughly 120,000 clones, more than 90% seen once. Here the sequenced sample was peripheral blood, taken 28 days after the second AZD1222 dose. This TCR came from an adult who received the AZD1222 COVID-19 vaccine. V and J are TRBV11-2 and TRBJ1-1; D is possibly TRBD1 (6 bases). The CDR3 here is CASSLGQNTEAFF. In DNA, the CDR3 is TGTGCCAGCAGCTTGGGACAGAACACTGAAGCTTTCTTT.